Listed below are T cell receptor beta chains from one sample, sequenced in a study of Ad26.COV2.S vaccination and SARS-CoV-2 variants. Using immunoSEQ multiplex PCR, the repertoire was profiled, and TCRdb retains in-frame clones only, with some absent. The sample has about 320,000 clones; about 82% are singletons. Sequences were derived from peripheral blood, sampled in a trial of Ad26.COV2.S vaccine versus placebo. The receptors were gathered from a person between 18 and 65 years old who received the Ad26.COV2.S COVID-19 vaccine or a placebo. CDR3s include the opening cysteine and the closing phenylalanine or tryptophan. A D gene is named only where the DNA matches it firmly. Clone size is shown for a subset of rows, as once, few, many or a class of expanded clone.

v_call,d_call,clone_size,j_call,cdr3_aa,cdr3_nt
TRBV19,.,.,TRBJ2-5,CASSPRQSLQETQYF,TGTGCCAGTAGTCCAAGGCAGTCCCTTCAAGAGACCCAGTACTTC
TRBV28,.,.,TRBJ2-2,CASSPQGRIGELFF,TGTGCCAGCAGCCCTCAGGGGCGCATCGGGGAGCTGTTTTTT
TRBV2,.,few,TRBJ2-7,CASTYDQEAYEQYF,TGTGCCAGCACCTACGATCAGGAAGCCTACGAGCAGTACTTC
TRBV19,TRBD1,once,TRBJ2-5,CASILTPGQGGETQYF,TGTGCCAGTATCCTCACGCCGGGACAGGGAGGAGAGACCCAGTACTTC
TRBV28,TRBD2,.,TRBJ2-3,CASSLWTSGGGSDTQYF,TGTGCCAGCAGTTTATGGACTAGCGGGGGGGGCTCAGATACGCAGTATTTT
TRBV28,.,.,TRBJ2-4,CASSLKGLAKNIQYF,TGTGCCAGCAGTTTGAAGGGACTAGCCAAAAACATTCAGTACTTC
TRBV4-1,TRBD1,.,TRBJ1-2,CASSQHGTGGAWGYTF,TGCGCCAGCAGCCAACACGGGACAGGGGGAGCGTGGGGCTACACCTTC
TRBV7-9,.,.,TRBJ1-2,CASSLQQGYGYTF,TGTGCCAGCAGCCTCCAACAGGGTTATGGCTACACCTTC
TRBV10-2,.,.,TRBJ1-4,CASIPGGTSNEKLFF,TGCGCCAGCATCCCCGGCGGAACGTCTAATGAAAAACTGTTTTTT
TRBV5-1,TRBD1,.,TRBJ2-5,CASNTGTAQETQYF,TGCGCCAGCAACACCGGGACAGCACAAGAGACCCAGTACTTC
TRBV19,TRBD1,.,TRBJ1-5,CASTLQGRGVGYQPQHF,TGTGCCAGTACCCTACAGGGGAGGGGGGTAGGATATCAGCCCCAGCATTTT
TRBV6-5,TRBD1,once,TRBJ1-1,CASSFRPGGNTEAFF,TGTGCCAGCAGTTTCCGGCCAGGGGGCAACACTGAAGCTTTCTTT
TRBV6-5,TRBD1,.,TRBJ1-1,CASRGQGGNTEAFF,TGTGCCAGCAGGGGACAGGGGGGAAACACTGAAGCTTTCTTT
TRBV7-3,.,.,TRBJ1-5,CASSPTRGDRQHF,TGTGCCAGCAGCCCCACTAGGGGCGATCGCCAGCATTTT
TRBV27,.,.,TRBJ1-6,CASSFGRNSPLHF,TGTGCCAGCAGTTTTGGCAGAAATTCACCCCTCCACTTT
TRBV4-1,.,.,TRBJ1-2,CASSQDNYGYTF,TGCGCCAGCAGCCAAGACAACTATGGCTACACCTTC
TRBV11-3,.,.,TRBJ1-6,CASSRRQLSSPLHF,TGTGCCAGCAGCCGACGGCAGCTATCGTCACCCCTCCACTTT